This paragraph reports one T cell receptor beta chain. Its target is unknown. Germline V gene lookup returns CDR1 KGHDR and CDR2 SFDVKD. The CDR3 has 15 amino acids. V lost 0 bases to trimming and J lost 4 bases, with 8 bases between them. Cultured CD4+ T-cell DNA underwent Oncomine TCR Beta short-read sequencing. TCRdb ran MiXCR on the PCR reads and lists one entry per CDR3 protein. The sample lists about 15,000 distinct CDR3 sequences, 78% occurring once. The data belong to a study of vaccination and CD4 T cells after COVID-19. Noted treatment: approximately nine-day PBMC culture with coronavirus spike peptide pools or control peptides (ViraFEST assay). Half the medium was exchanged for fresh IL-2 medium on days 3 and 7.

The genes are TRBV24-1 and TRBJ2-2, with D perhaps matching TRBD2 (5 bases). The sample here was CD4+ T cells from blood, cultured in vitro, taken after SARS-CoV-2 vaccination. This TCR was recovered from a human donor who received a COVID-19 vaccine. DNA for the CDR3: TGTGCCACCAGTGATTTGGCAGAGGGCACCGGGGAGCTGTTTTTT. Protein sequence: CATSDLAEGTGELFF.